The rows below give T cell receptor beta chains drawn from one sample of a study of T-cell memory formation after mild COVID-19. One entry per CDR3 protein, called by TCRdb with MiXCR from the 5' RACE reads. This table holds about 560,000 distinct CDR3 sequences, 17% found once. The sequencing sample was made of PBMCs or a T cell subset sorted from them (not recorded which). These receptors were collected from an adult woman who had mild COVID-19 (a few samples of this study predate the infection). Cell type and time point are not known. Both conserved end residues are part of each CDR3. D genes are given only for firm matches. Clone sizes are given selectively: once, few, many, or a class where the clone is expanded.

d_gene,v_gene,abundance,j_gene,CDR3aa,CDR3nt
TRBD1,TRBV18,-,TRBJ1-2,CASSPWDRENYGYTF,TGTGCCAGCTCACCCTGGGACAGGGAGAACTATGGCTACACCTTT
-,TRBV4-3,few,TRBJ2-2,CASSQGDLGTGELFF,TGCGCCAGCAGCCAAGGAGACTTGGGGACCGGGGAGCTGTTTTTT
-,TRBV29-1,-,TRBJ1-1,CSVEEPGRTMNTEAFF,TGCAGCGTTGAAGAGCCCGGACGAACGATGAACACTGAAGCTTTCTTT
-,TRBV20-1,-,TRBJ1-1,CSARVGSGETEAFF,TGCAGTGCTAGAGTGGGCAGCGGGGAGACTGAAGCTTTCTTT
-,TRBV24-1,few,TRBJ2-2,CATSDPDSPKGELFF,TGTGCCACCAGTGATCCTGACAGCCCTAAGGGGGAGCTGTTTTTT
TRBD2,TRBV2,-,TRBJ2-3,CASSRDYSSTDTQYF,TGTGCCAGCAGTCGGGACTACTCAAGCACAGATACGCAGTATTTT
-,TRBV5-1,few,TRBJ1-1,CASSNAGRNTEAFF,TGCGCCAGCAGCAACGCCGGGCGGAACACTGAAGCTTTCTTT
-,TRBV9,-,TRBJ1-3,CASSVGGRPSGNTIYF,TGTGCCAGCAGCGTAGGAGGGCGCCCCTCTGGAAACACCATATATTTT
TRBD2,TRBV27,few,TRBJ2-3,CASSFSSGGSDTQYF,TGTGCCAGCAGTTTCTCTAGCGGGGGCTCAGATACGCAGTATTTT
-,TRBV7-9,few,TRBJ1-1,CASIPRPEAEHLNTEAFF,TGTGCCAGCATTCCCCGTCCTGAGGCAGAACACCTGAACACTGAAGCTTTCTTT
-,TRBV5-1,many,TRBJ2-5,CASSLGSGPQETQYF,TGCGCCAGCAGCTTGGGGTCAGGGCCTCAAGAGACCCAGTACTTC
-,TRBV7-9,few,TRBJ1-2,CASSLAGRTYGYTF,TGTGCCAGCAGCTTAGCCGGGAGAACCTATGGCTACACCTTC
-,TRBV2,few,TRBJ2-1,CASSETVSYNEQFF,TGTGCCAGCAGTGAAACAGTATCCTACAATGAGCAGTTCTTC
TRBD1,TRBV18,few,TRBJ2-1,CASSPTGDYNEQFF,TGTGCCAGCTCTCCGACAGGGGATTACAATGAGCAGTTCTTC
TRBD1,TRBV12-3/TRBV12-4,-,TRBJ1-1,CASSPAGTGGTEAFF,TGTGCCAGCAGTCCGGCCGGGACAGGCGGCACTGAAGCTTTCTTT
-,TRBV7-9,few,TRBJ2-1,CASSLQGPRDEQFF,TGTGCCAGCAGCTTACAGGGGCCTAGGGATGAGCAGTTCTTC
TRBD1,TRBV19,few,TRBJ2-1,CASSATGQGSSYNEQFF,TGTGCCAGTAGTGCCACGGGACAGGGTAGCTCCTACAATGAGCAGTTCTTC
-,TRBV29-1,few,TRBJ1-2,CSVAVLNGYTF,TGCAGCGTTGCCGTATTGAACGGCTACACCTTC
TRBD2,TRBV25-1,-,TRBJ2-1,CASSETGGLAGKSSYNEQFF,TGTGCCAGCAGTGAAACCGGAGGACTAGCGGGTAAGAGCTCCTACAATGAGCAGTTCTTC
-,TRBV25-1,few,TRBJ2-7,CASSETGITGYEQYF,TGTGCCAGCAGTGAAACTGGAATTACGGGGTACGAGCAGTACTTC
TRBD2,TRBV7-9,-,TRBJ2-1,CASSYGLAGVGGNEQFF,TGTGCCAGCAGCTATGGACTAGCGGGAGTCGGCGGGAATGAGCAGTTCTTC
TRBD1,TRBV10-3,-,TRBJ1-4,CANTRDSEKLFF,TGTGCCAACACTCGGGACAGTGAAAAACTGTTTTTT
TRBD1,TRBV10-3,-,TRBJ1-1,CAIRGGTVNTEAFF,TGTGCCATCAGAGGAGGGACAGTGAACACTGAAGCTTTCTTT
-,TRBV24-1,few,TRBJ1-3,CATSDGSISGNTIYF,TGTGCCACCAGTGACGGTTCTATCTCTGGAAACACCATATATTTT
TRBD1,TRBV2,few,TRBJ1-1,CASRPDRGNTEAFF,TGTGCCAGCAGACCGGACAGGGGGAACACTGAAGCTTTCTTT
-,TRBV24-1,-,TRBJ1-5,CATSDSDQPQHF,TGTGCCACCAGTGATAGTGATCAGCCCCAGCATTTT
TRBD2,TRBV7-6,-,TRBJ2-5,CASSYGTSGRAFQRSEQTQYF,TGTGCCAGCAGCTATGGGACTAGCGGGAGGGCCTTTCAGAGGTCCGAACAGACCCAGTACTTC
TRBD2,TRBV7-2,-,TRBJ2-7,CASSYGLAIEQYF,TGTGCCAGCAGCTATGGACTAGCGATCGAGCAGTACTTC
TRBD2,TRBV11-3,-,TRBJ2-1,CASSALAGGLGNEQFF,TGTGCCAGCAGCGCACTAGCGGGAGGGTTGGGCAATGAGCAGTTCTTC
TRBD2,TRBV9,-,TRBJ2-7,CASSVEAGVAYEQYF,TGTGCCAGCAGCGTAGAAGCGGGGGTCGCCTACGAGCAGTACTTC
TRBD1,TRBV3-1,-,TRBJ1-2,CASSQVYRDRDYGYTF,TGTGCCAGCAGCCAAGTCTATCGGGACAGGGACTATGGCTACACCTTC
-,TRBV30,few,TRBJ1-5,CAWSIGGTSNQPQHF,TGTGCCTGGAGTATTGGCGGCACTAGCAATCAGCCCCAGCATTTT